This is a list of T cell receptor beta chains from one sample in a study of identical twins. TCRdb reprocessed the 5' RACE reads with MiXCR, giving one entry per CDR3 protein. Here the sample spans approximately 1.8 million distinct CDR3 sequences, roughly 35% being singletons. Sequenced input: cord blood. Receptors were obtained from a newborn girl in good health. Both conserved end residues are part of each CDR3. D genes are given only for firm matches. The size entry is marked missing in some rows and otherwise reads once, few, many or a size class.

. TRBJ2-7 . TRBV25-1 CASSESGTHNEQYF TGTGCCAGCAGTGAATCAGGCACCCACAATGAGCAGTACTTC
. TRBJ1-5 . TRBV29-1 CSLTVWGHSNQPQHF TGCAGCCTGACGGTTTGGGGGCATAGCAATCAGCCCCAGCATTTT
few TRBJ1-5 . TRBV18 CASSRASANQPQHF TGTGCCAGCTCACGCGCGTCCGCCAATCAGCCCCAGCATTTT
. TRBJ1-6 TRBD1 TRBV6-5 CASSMPGQGGNSPLHF TGTGCCAGCAGTATGCCGGGACAGGGTGGTAATTCACCCCTCCACTTT
few TRBJ2-1 . TRBV5-1 CASSLAREREQFF TGCGCCAGCAGCTTGGCCCGGGAGAGGGAGCAGTTCTTC
many TRBJ2-7 . TRBV15 CATSLLWVSEQYF TGTGCCACCAGCCTTCTCTGGGTTAGTGAGCAGTACTTC
few TRBJ2-7 TRBD1 TRBV20-1 CSARNRGSYEQYF TGCAGTGCTAGAAACAGGGGATCGTACGAGCAGTACTTC
. TRBJ1-2 TRBD1 TRBV29-1 CGVGGDREYVDGYTF TGCGGCGTTGGGGGGGACAGGGAGTACGTCGATGGCTACACCTTC
few TRBJ1-5 . TRBV6-5 CASSYLRDANQPQHF TGTGCCAGCAGTTATCTCAGGGACGCCAATCAGCCCCAGCATTTT
. TRBJ2-1 TRBD1 TRBV14 CASSPWTGSSYEQFF TGTGCCAGCAGCCCCTGGACAGGTTCTAGCTACGAGCAGTTCTTC
. TRBJ2-5 TRBD2 TRBV10-2 CASSESKGTSGYNEQYF TGCGCCAGCAGTGAGTCGAAAGGGACTAGCGGTTACAATGAGCAGTACTTC
. TRBJ2-7 TRBD2 TRBV5-1 CASSFGLKAGAYEQYF TGCGCCAGCAGCTTTGGCCTTAAAGCGGGAGCCTACGAGCAGTACTTC
. TRBJ2-2 . TRBV6-2/TRBV6-3 CASSYPRGSGNTGELFF TGTGCCAGCAGTTACCCCCGGGGTAGCGGAAACACCGGGGAGCTGTTTTTT
few TRBJ1-1 . TRBV20-1 CSARDPSGTNTEAFF TGCAGTGCTAGAGATCCCTCAGGAACGAACACTGAAGCTTTCTTT
few TRBJ2-3 . TRBV2 CASSERTTDTQYF TGTGCCAGCAGCGAGCGGACCACAGATACGCAGTATTTT
. TRBJ2-7 . TRBV28 CASSLVGLSGPPGLQYF TGTGCCAGCAGTTTGGTTGGGTTAAGCGGGCCCCCCGGGTTGCAGTACTTC
. TRBJ2-1 . TRBV9 CASSVAGRALYNEQFF TGTGCCAGCAGCGTAGCTGGGCGGGCCCTTTACAATGAGCAGTTCTTC
. TRBJ2-7 TRBD1 TRBV12-3/TRBV12-4 CASSPQGVGEQYF TGTGCCAGCAGCCCCCAGGGGGTGGGCGAGCAGTACTTC
few TRBJ2-1 TRBD1 TRBV27 CASSFYRDRDEQFF TGTGCCAGCAGTTTTTACCGCGACAGGGATGAGCAGTTCTTC
few TRBJ2-5 TRBD1 TRBV28 CASSLWGTGHLYNEQYF TGTGCCAGCAGTTTATGGGGGACAGGGCACCTATACAATGAGCAGTACTTC
many TRBJ2-1 . TRBV20-1 CSARDPNEQFF TGCAGTGCTAGAGATCCCAATGAGCAGTTCTTC
. TRBJ1-5 . TRBV3-1 CASSQGLQGQPQHF TGTGCCAGCAGCCAAGGGCTACAGGGTCAGCCCCAGCATTTT
few TRBJ1-1 TRBD1 TRBV25-1 CASSPRGTGTRGTEAFF TGTGCCAGCAGTCCAAGGGGGACAGGTACCCGGGGCACTGAAGCTTTCTTT
many TRBJ1-2 TRBD1 TRBV5-1 CASSRDRVENYGYTF TGCGCCAGCAGCCGTGACAGGGTGGAAAACTATGGCTACACCTTC
. TRBJ1-2 . TRBV28 CASSFAGSWADYGYTF TGTGCCAGCAGTTTCGCAGGGAGTTGGGCGGACTATGGCTACACCTTC
. TRBJ2-7 TRBD1 TRBV7-8 CASSFFRTGQGLYEQYF TGTGCCAGCAGCTTCTTCAGGACAGGTCAAGGGCTCTACGAGCAGTACTTC
. TRBJ2-5 . TRBV7-9 CASSPSKFRETQYF TGTGCCAGCAGCCCTAGCAAATTCCGGGAGACCCAGTACTTC
few TRBJ1-2 . TRBV2 CASSDPPNGYTF TGTGCCAGCAGTGATCCGCCCAATGGCTACACCTTC
few TRBJ1-4 . TRBV27 CASRPTQRVWEKLFF TGTGCCAGCAGACCTACACAGAGGGTCTGGGAAAAACTGTTTTTT
. TRBJ2-4 . TRBV5-1 CASSLERYPKNIQYF TGCGCCAGCAGCTTGGAGCGGTACCCCAAAAACATTCAGTACTTC
. TRBJ2-2 TRBD2 TRBV24-1 CATSVSGSGTGELFF TGTGCCACCAGTGTTAGCGGGAGCGGCACCGGGGAGCTGTTTTTT
. TRBJ2-1 TRBD2 TRBV3-1 CASSRTSGGAEQFF TGTGCCAGCAGCCGGACTAGCGGGGGGGCTGAGCAGTTCTTC
. TRBJ1-5 . TRBV4-1 CASSHPRGDSNQPQHF TGCGCCAGCAGCCACCCCCGAGGGGATAGCAATCAGCCCCAGCATTTT
. TRBJ2-5 . TRBV5-1 CASSRPFQETQYF TGCGCCAGCAGCCGTCCCTTTCAAGAGACCCAGTACTTC
. TRBJ1-1 TRBD1 TRBV5-1 CASSPGTGVHTEAFF TGCGCCAGCAGCCCAGGGACAGGGGTTCACACTGAAGCTTTCTTT
few TRBJ1-5 TRBD1 TRBV7-9 CASSTGTESQPQHF TGTGCCAGCAGTACCGGGACAGAAAGTCAGCCCCAGCATTTT
. TRBJ2-1 TRBD2 TRBV20-1 CSARDTRGVYNEQFF TGCAGTGCTAGAGATACGCGGGGGGTTTACAATGAGCAGTTCTTC
. TRBJ2-3 . TRBV20-1 CSARGTTEYKYF TGCAGTGCTAGAGGCACTACGGAGTACAAGTATTTT
few TRBJ2-5 TRBD2 TRBV18 CASSALADIYNEQYF TGTGCCAGCTCAGCCCTAGCGGATATCTACAATGAGCAGTACTTC
. TRBJ2-1 TRBD2 TRBV27 CASSLEAGVGYNEQFF TGTGCCAGCAGTTTAGAGGCGGGAGTGGGGTACAATGAGCAGTTCTTC
few TRBJ2-1 TRBD1 TRBV6-5 CASSCPGTGNEQFF TGTGCCAGCAGTTGTCCCGGGACAGGGAATGAGCAGTTCTTC
. TRBJ1-1 . TRBV27 CASSLKGPNTEAFF TGTGCCAGCAGTTTAAAGGGTCCGAACACTGAAGCTTTCTTT
. TRBJ1-1 . TRBV6-2/TRBV6-3 CASSYWIDDGAFF TGTGCCAGCAGTTACTGGATAGATGATGGGGCTTTCTTT
. TRBJ2-5 . TRBV20-1 CSAREGSGTRETQYF TGCAGTGCTAGAGAAGGGAGTGGGACGCGAGAGACCCAGTACTTC
. TRBJ2-1 TRBD2 TRBV6-2/TRBV6-3 CASSYSRVGLAGAYNEQFF TGTGCCAGCAGTTACTCGAGAGTCGGACTAGCGGGAGCGTACAATGAGCAGTTCTTC
few TRBJ2-3 TRBD2 TRBV27 CASSTRLAVFTDTQYF TGTGCCAGCAGTACGCGACTAGCGGTTTTCACAGATACGCAGTATTTT
few TRBJ1-1 . TRBV5-1 CASSLRGVSNTEAFF TGCGCCAGCAGCTTGAGGGGGGTATCGAACACTGAAGCTTTCTTT
. TRBJ2-1 TRBD1 TRBV5-1 CASSLWFDRVSYNEQFF TGCGCCAGCAGCTTGTGGTTCGACAGGGTCTCCTACAATGAGCAGTTCTTC
. TRBJ2-7 TRBD2 TRBV20-1 CSPGTSGGAYEQYF TGCAGTCCCGGGACTAGCGGGGGTGCCTACGAGCAGTACTTC
. TRBJ2-1 TRBD2 TRBV24-1 CATSDLVAGTSGYNEQFF TGTGCCACCAGTGATTTGGTTGCCGGGACTAGCGGCTACAATGAGCAGTTCTTC
. TRBJ2-7 . TRBV12-3/TRBV12-4 CASSFSAGDYEQYF TGTGCCAGCAGTTTCTCGGCCGGGGACTACGAGCAGTACTTC
. TRBJ1-5 TRBD1 TRBV27 CATATTPQGVRNQPQHF TGTGCCACCGCGACCACGCCTCAGGGGGTTCGGAATCAGCCCCAGCATTTT
. TRBJ1-2 . TRBV11-2 CASRPIQGLNYGYTF TGTGCCAGCAGACCAATTCAGGGGTTGAACTATGGCTACACCTTC